These 27 T cell receptor beta chains were sequenced from one sample in a study of monozygotic twins with inflammatory bowel disease. With the 5' RACE reads reprocessed, TCRdb shows one record per CDR3 protein and no DNA. Recorded for this sample: 200,000 to 250,000 distinct CDR3 sequences. Sequenced sample: blood. The receptors come from a human donor with ulcerative colitis or Crohn's disease, or a healthy co-twin of an affected twin (not recorded which).

V usage is TRBV6-1 and J usage is TRBJ2-1; TCRdb lists TRBD2, though no DNA is available to test this call. CDR3 length: 12 residues. The V gene's germline CDR1 is MNHNS and CDR2 SASEGT. CDR3: CASSGLTHEQFF.

V is TRBV11-3 and J is TRBJ1-4. Looked up from germline, CDR1 is SGHNT and CDR2 is YENEEA. The CDR3 contains 18 residues. Here the CDR3 reads CASSFHPSPGATNEKLFF.

The chain combines TRBV6-1 with TRBJ2-3; TCRdb's D gene call, TRBD2, goes unchecked for lack of DNA. The CDR3 contains 17 residues. The germline V gene has CDR1 MNHNS and CDR2 SASEGT. The chain's CDR3 is CASRHLAEESSTDTQYF.

The chain combines TRBV5-6 with TRBJ2-1. The CDR3 totals 11 residues. Germline assignment: CDR1 SGHDT and CDR2 YYEEEE. This CDR3 is CASSFIYEQFF. Based on the CDR3 plus reference TRBV5-6 and TRBJ2-1, the full variable domain is DAGVTQSPTHLIKTRGQQVTLRCSPKSGHDTVSWYQQALGQGPQFIFQYYEEEERQRGNFPDRFSGHQFPNYSSELNVNALLLGDSALYLCASSFIYEQFFGPGTRLTVL.

J is TRBJ1-3 and V is TRBV10-3; TCRdb outputs TRBD1, but without DNA this stays unchecked. The V gene's germline CDR1 is ENHRY and CDR2 SYGVKD. The length of the CDR3 is 15 residues. The CDR3 reads CAISLTGGEGNTIYF.

The chain has TRBV5-1 and TRBJ2-2. CDR1 is SGHRS and CDR2 is YFSETQ in the germline V gene. The length of the CDR3 is 17 residues. The CDR3: CASSWSDGRINTGELFF. Full variable domain (missing parts from reference TRBV5-1 and TRBJ2-2): KAGVTQTPRYLIKTRGQQVTLSCSPISGHRSVSWYQQTPGQGLQFLFEYFSETQRNKGNFPGRFSGRQFSNSRSEMNVSTLELGDSALYLCASSWSDGRINTGELFFGEGSRLTVL.

The gene calls are TRBV20-1 and TRBJ1-1; TCRdb's assignment of TRBD1 cannot be checked, as there is no DNA. CDR1 is DFQATT, CDR2 SNEGSKA, per germline (reference sequence). The CDR3 has 14 amino acids. This CDR3 reads CSARKGTGVLGAFF.

The chain uses TRBV18 and TRBJ2-5; the TRBD2 assignment by TCRdb is unverifiable without DNA. The CDR3 covers 16 residues. In germline, CDR1 is KGHSH, CDR2 LQKENI. This chain's CDR3 is CASSPKRGLREETQYF.

The V call is TRBV29-1, the J call TRBJ2-7; with no DNA, the TCRdb D assignment of TRBD1 cannot be verified. The germline V gene has CDR1 SQVTM and CDR2 ANQGSEA. This CDR3 has 12 amino acids. CDR3 protein: CSVSEGAYEQYF.

The chain employs TRBV11-2 and TRBJ2-1; TCRdb lists TRBD2, though no DNA is available to test this call. The length of the CDR3 is 14 residues. CDR1 SGHAT and CDR2 FQNNGV come from the germline V gene. This CDR3 is CASSLGRGGNEQFF.

J is TRBJ1-1 and V is TRBV29-1. The CDR3 spans 12 residues. Germline V CDR1 and CDR2: SQVTM, ANQGSEA. CDR3 sequence: CSATGRPAKAFF.

The chain recombines TRBV5-1 with TRBJ2-2. The CDR3 is 14 residues long. Looked up from germline, CDR1 is SGHRS and CDR2 is YFSETQ. This chain's CDR3 is CASSPDHNPGELFF.

The genes are TRBV2 and TRBJ1-5; with no DNA, the TCRdb D assignment of TRBD1 cannot be verified. The CDR3 contains 15 residues. Germline loops: CDR1 SNHLY, CDR2 FYNNEI. This CDR3 reads CASGGVGQGNQPQHF.

The chain is built from TRBV7-2 and TRBJ1-3. CDR1 is SGHTA and CDR2 is FQGNSA in the germline V gene. The CDR3 has 15 residues. The CDR3 is CASSLGVGSGNTIYF.

The chain recombines TRBV19 with TRBJ1-5; no DNA is available, so the TRBD1 call from TCRdb remains unchecked. The length of the CDR3 is 16 residues. CDR1 is LNHDA, CDR2 SQIVND, per germline (reference sequence). The CDR3 loop reads CASSISPDREDQPQHF.

V usage is TRBV4-1 and J usage is TRBJ1-5; the TRBD1 assignment by TCRdb is unverifiable without DNA. The length of the CDR3 is 15 residues. Germline values: CDR1 MGHRA, CDR2 YSYEKL. The CDR3 sequence: CASSPNTGSSQPQHF.

The CDR3 protein is CAISEAGTTEAFF. The rearrangement links TRBV10-3 to TRBJ1-1; the TCRdb call, TRBD1, lacks DNA for checking. This CDR3 is 13 amino acids long. Per the germline V gene, CDR1 is ENHRY and CDR2 is SYGVKD.

The chain couples TRBV5-8 to TRBJ1-2; checking the TCRdb D call of TRBD1 is not possible without DNA. The CDR3 has 16 residues. Germline V CDR1 and CDR2: SGHTS, YDEGEE. CDR3 amino acids: CASSFPLIQGPYGYTF.

The rearrangement links TRBV5-1 to TRBJ2-1; lacking DNA, the TRBD1 call made by TCRdb goes unchecked. The CDR3 covers 16 residues. Germline lookup yields CDR1 SGHRS and CDR2 YFSETQ. Here the CDR3 reads CASSADDQPLLHEQFF.

V is TRBV7-9 and J is TRBJ2-1; TCRdb's assignment of TRBD2 cannot be checked, as there is no DNA. The CDR3 covers 15 residues. Germline-derived CDR1 and CDR2 are SEHNR and FQNEAQ (reference sequence). CDR3 loop: CASSRWSSGGNEQFF.

This chain uses TRBV12-3 or TRBV12-4 with TRBJ1-6. This CDR3 has 14 residues. CDR3 residues: CASSSLGGRQPLHF.

The chain joins TRBV12-3 or TRBV12-4 to TRBJ2-2; TCRdb selects TRBD1, and the lack of DNA leaves this call unchecked. The CDR3 has 15 residues. This CDR3 reads CASNLPFRGSGELFF.

The chain is built from TRBV5-1 and TRBJ1-2; TCRdb gives TRBD1 as the D gene, but with no DNA this cannot be confirmed. The CDR3 is 12 amino acids. CDR1 is SGHRS and CDR2 is YFSETQ in the germline V gene. The CDR3 here is CASSRDANGYTF.

J is TRBJ1-2 and V is TRBV29-1; TCRdb indicates TRBD1, and absent DNA this call remains unverified. The germline CDR1 and CDR2 sequences are SQVTM and ANQGSEA. The CDR3 runs to 13 residues. The CDR3 spells CSVPEMGAWGYTF. Full variable domain (missing parts from reference TRBV29-1 and TRBJ1-2): SAVISQKPSRDICQRGTSLTIQCQVDSQVTMMFWYRQQPGQSLTLIATANQGSEATYESGFVIDKFPISRPNLTFSTLTVSNMSPEDSSIYLCSVPEMGAWGYTFGSGTRLTVV.

The chain couples TRBV5-5 to TRBJ2-2; the D call from TCRdb, TRBD2, cannot be confirmed without DNA. The CDR3 covers 17 residues. Germline CDR1 SGHKS, CDR2 YYEKEE (reference sequence). The CDR3 is CASSWAYYIDSPGELFF.

The chain carries TRBV6-1 and TRBJ1-2. CDR1 is MNHNS, CDR2 SASEGT, per germline. The CDR3 sequence is 11 residues long. The CDR3 region is CASNLGLGYTF.

This chain connects TRBV6-5 to TRBJ1-2; no DNA is available, so the TRBD1 call from TCRdb remains unchecked. Germline CDR1 and CDR2: MNHEY and SVGAGI. This CDR3 contains 12 residues. The CDR3 here is CASRGQAYGYTF.